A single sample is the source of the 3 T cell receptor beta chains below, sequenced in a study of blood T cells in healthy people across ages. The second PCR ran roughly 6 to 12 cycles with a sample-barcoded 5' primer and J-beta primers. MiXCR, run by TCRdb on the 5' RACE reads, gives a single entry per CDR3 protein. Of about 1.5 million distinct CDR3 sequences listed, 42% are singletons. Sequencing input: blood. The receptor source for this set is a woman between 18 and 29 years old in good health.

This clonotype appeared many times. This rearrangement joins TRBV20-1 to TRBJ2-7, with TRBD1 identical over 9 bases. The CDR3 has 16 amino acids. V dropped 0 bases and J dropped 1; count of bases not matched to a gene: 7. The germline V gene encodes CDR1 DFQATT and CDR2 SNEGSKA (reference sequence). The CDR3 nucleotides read TGCAGTGCTAGAGACGCTGAGGGACAGGGTTCCTACGAGCAGTACTTC. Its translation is CSARDAEGQGSYEQYF.

The CDR3 sequence: CASSQGATWRADEQFF. CDR3 nucleotides: TGCGCCAGCAGCCAAGGGGCCACTTGGAGGGCGGATGAGCAGTTCTTC. The chain combines TRBV4-1 with TRBJ2-1; a possible D gene is TRBD2 (6 bases). The CDR3 length is 16 residues. V lost 1 base and J 8 bases, leaving 18 bases between the germline ends. Germline assignment: CDR1 MGHRA and CDR2 YSYEKL.

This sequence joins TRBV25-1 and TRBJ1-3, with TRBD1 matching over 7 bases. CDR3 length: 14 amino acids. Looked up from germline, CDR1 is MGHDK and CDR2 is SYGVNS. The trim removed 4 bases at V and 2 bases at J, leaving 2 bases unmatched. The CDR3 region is CASSVTGAGNTIYF. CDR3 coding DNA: TGTGCCAGCAGTGTAACAGGGGCTGGAAACACCATATATTTT.